Listed here are 2 T cell receptor beta chains from one sample, sequenced in a study of shared clonotypes between healthy human individuals. Assay: immunoSEQ multiplex PCR; the TCRdb copy retains only in-frame clones and omits some. The table lists about 95,000 clones, around two thirds of them singletons. The specimen was memory CD8+ T cells sorted from blood. Subset described: CD45RO+ cells pooled with CCR7-negative TemRA cells. These TCRs come from a man under 40 in good health.

About this clone itself: The junction shows a germline mismatch at one end, possibly a read error. The genes are TRBV5-3 and TRBJ2-3; possibly TRBD2 for D (5 bases). TRBV5-3 is marked as an open reading frame, function uncertain. The CDR3 sequence is 15 residues long. The CDR3 reads CASSSIPSREDTQYF. CDR3 bases: TGTGCCAGCAGCTCCATTCCTTCGAGGGAAGATACGCAGTATTTT.

In its sample, this clone was seen many times. In the same sample, other DNA sequences code for this CDR3. The V call is TRBV27, the J call TRBJ2-7, with 11 nucleotides matching TRBD2. The germline V gene has CDR1 MNHEY and CDR2 SMNVEV (reference sequence). The CDR3 runs 17 residues. The junction had 14 bases not matched to a gene; V was cut back by 6 bases and J by 4 bases. The CDR3 nucleotides read TGTGCCAGCAGCTTACGAGAGACTAGCGGGATTACATACGAGCAGTACTTC. Translated: CASSLRETSGITYEQYF.